The 21 T cell receptor beta chains reported below all come from one sample, sequenced in a study of blood T cell repertoires in COVID-19. Profiling relied on immunoSEQ multiplex PCR, and the TCRdb table lists in-frame clones only, not all of them. The sample shows roughly 60,000 clones, approximately 85% of them seen only once. The sample consisted of peripheral blood. The receptors were gathered from a human donor in a cohort sampled during active COVID-19.

The rearrangement links TRBV6-6 to TRBJ1-4; 9 bases are shared with TRBD1. The CDR3 runs to 13 residues. Germline CDR1 and CDR2: MNHNY and SVGAGI (reference sequence). The J segment lost 8 bases and the V segment lost 8 bases, leaving 6 bases of the junction unmatched. Here the CDR3 DNA reads TGTGCCAGCCGGGGACAGGGCGGAGAAAAACTGTTTTTT. Translation gives CASRGQGGEKLFF.

This chain connects TRBV4-3 to TRBJ2-7; 8 bases agree with TRBD1. The trim removed 0 bases at V and 4 bases at J, leaving 8 bases unmatched. This CDR3 spans 16 amino acids. Germline CDR1 is LGHNA and CDR2 is YSLEER. The CDR3 loop reads CASSQDVGQASYEQYF. CDR3 DNA sequence: TGCGCCAGCAGCCAAGATGTGGGACAGGCCTCTTACGAGCAGTACTTC.

The CDR3 here is CASSRRGADNYGYTF. CDR3 DNA: TGTGCCAGCAGCCGGCGGGGGGCTGATAACTATGGCTACACCTTC. This chain links TRBV3-1 (or the pseudogene TRBV3-2) with TRBJ1-2, with D tentatively TRBD1 (6 bases). V shed 4 bases and J shed 1 base, with 13 bases lying between them. Per germline, CDR1 LGHDT and CDR2 YNNKEL (reference sequence). CDR3 length: 15 residues.

The V and J genes are TRBV27 and TRBJ2-2; 12 bases align to TRBD1. The CDR3 runs 16 residues. V trimming: 7 bases; J trimming: 4 bases; junction bases outside the gene matches: 7. Germline V gene sequence: CDR1 MNHEY, CDR2 SMNVEV (reference sequence). The CDR3 is CASTTGQGAVTGELFF. In nucleotides, the CDR3 is TGTGCCAGCACTACGGGACAGGGGGCGGTCACCGGGGAGCTGTTTTTT.

V and J are TRBV19 and TRBJ2-7; D might be TRBD2 (5 bases). Germline V lookup: CDR1 LNHDA, CDR2 SQIVND (reference sequence). The V end lost 5 bases, the J end lost 3 bases, and 14 bases lay between the germline ends. There are 14 residues in the CDR3. As DNA, the CDR3 is TGTGCCAGTAGTGGAGCCGGGGTACTCTACGAGCAGTACTTC. It specifies CASSGAGVLYEQYF.

The chain has TRBV6-5 and TRBJ1-4, with unresolved D. The CDR3 is 14 residues long. Germline V gene lookup returns CDR1 MNHEY and CDR2 SVGAGI. Trimming removed 6 bases from V and 3 bases from J, with 11 bases in between. CDR3 sequence: CASSPQEANEKLFF. CDR3 DNA sequence: TGTGCCAGCAGCCCCCAGGAGGCTAATGAAAAACTGTTTTTT.

V usage is TRBV7-2 and J usage is TRBJ1-6, with 9 bases aligning to TRBD1. J gave up 4 bases and V 4 bases, and 5 bases lay outside the gene matches. This CDR3 is built from 16 residues. The germline CDR1 and CDR2 sequences are SGHTA and FQGNSA. The CDR3 loop is CASSSAGTGYNSPLHF. The CDR3 coding sequence is TGTGCCAGCAGCTCCGCTGGGACAGGGTATAATTCACCCCTCCACTTT.

V is TRBV29-1 and J is TRBJ1-1; 8 positions match TRBD1. This CDR3 has 16 amino acids. The trim removed 4 bases at V and 4 bases at J, leaving 14 bases unmatched. The V gene's germline CDR1 is SQVTM and CDR2 ANQGSEA. This CDR3 reads CSVGPGAGGRFTEAFF. In nucleotides, the CDR3 is TGCAGCGTTGGACCGGGGGCAGGGGGCAGGTTCACTGAAGCTTTCTTT. Full variable domain (rest looked up from reference TRBV29-1 and TRBJ1-1): SAVISQKPSRDICQRGTSLTIQCQVDSQVTMMFWYRQQPGQSLTLIATANQGSEATYESGFVIDKFPISRPNLTFSTLTVSNMSPEDSSIYLCSVGPGAGGRFTEAFFGQGTRLTVV.

The J gene is TRBJ2-7, the V gene TRBV10-2, with 9 bases aligning to TRBD1. The CDR3 is 16 residues long. The V gene's germline CDR1 is WSHSY and CDR2 SAAADI. Trimming took 2 bases from V and 5 from J; bases not matched to a gene: 10. The CDR3 reads CASSEIPGQGYDEQYF. The CDR3 DNA follows: TGCGCCAGCAGTGAGATCCCGGGACAGGGATATGACGAGCAGTACTTC.

The gene calls are TRBV3-1 (or the pseudogene TRBV3-2) and TRBJ2-1; D unclear. Germline V gene lookup returns CDR1 LGHDT and CDR2 YNNKEL (reference sequence). CDR3 length equals 16 residues. V lost 4 bases and J 5 bases, leaving 18 bases between the germline ends. The CDR3 loop is CASSRRLVVDNNEQFF. CDR3 DNA: TGTGCCAGCAGCCGCCGGCTAGTGGTCGATAACAATGAGCAGTTCTTC.

CDR3 in amino acids: CASSYSWSPLEAFF. Written as DNA, the CDR3 is TGTGCCAGCAGTTACAGTTGGAGCCCCCTTGAAGCTTTCTTT. This chain connects TRBV6-2 or TRBV6-3 to TRBJ1-1; D ambiguous. The CDR3 totals 14 residues. CDR1 MNHEY and CDR2 SVGEGT come from the germline V gene. The germline V and J ends were trimmed by 2 bases and 7 bases, with 14 bases remaining between them.

The V call is TRBV5-4, the J call TRBJ2-2; TRBD2 matches 12 bases. Unmatched junction bases numbered 13, after V lost 6 bases and J lost 7 bases. The CDR3 spans 17 residues. Germline CDR1 is SGHNT and CDR2 is YYREEE (reference sequence). CDR3 nucleotide sequence: TGTGCCAGCACCGAGACTAGCGGGGGCCCCACCGGCGGGGAGCTGTTTTTT. Amino acid sequence: CASTETSGGPTGGELFF.

The gene calls are TRBV11-3 and TRBJ1-3; D may be TRBD1 (5 bases). The CDR3 length is 15 residues. V was shortened by 3 bases and J by 0 bases, with 9 bases between the two germline ends. Germline V gives CDR1 SGHNT, CDR2 YENEEA. The CDR3 region has the DNA TGTGCCAGCAGCTTGACAGTTTACTCTGGAAACACCATATATTTT. It codes for CASSLTVYSGNTIYF.

The rearrangement joins TRBV12-3 or TRBV12-4 to TRBJ2-6, with TRBD1 matching over 10 bases. Trimming took 6 bases from V and 18 from J; bases not matched to a gene: 8. The CDR3 runs 12 residues. CDR3 sequence (DNA): TGTGCCAGCAGCCCGGGACAGGGGTTACCGACTTTC. Translating gives CASSPGQGLPTF.

The J gene is TRBJ2-6, the V gene TRBV9; 7 positions agree with TRBD1. Unmatched junction bases numbered 15, after V lost 2 bases and J lost 4 bases. Germline V lookup: CDR1 SGDLS, CDR2 YYNGEE. The CDR3 runs 19 residues. Written as DNA, the CDR3 is TGTGCCAGCAGCGTTGCGGTGAGGGGACAGTCCGGGGGGGCCAACGTCCTGACTTTC. This codes for CASSVAVRGQSGGANVLTF.

J is TRBJ2-3 and V is TRBV5-5, with unresolved D. V was cut by 4 bases and J by 4 bases, with 7 bases left in between. CDR3 length: 12 residues. Germline values: CDR1 SGHKS, CDR2 YYEKEE (reference sequence). The CDR3 loop reads CASSPLSDTQYF. CDR3 in DNA: TGTGCCAGCAGCCCCCTTTCAGATACGCAGTATTTT.

This rearrangement joins TRBV19 to TRBJ2-7; 9 positions agree with TRBD1. Germline-derived CDR1 and CDR2 are LNHDA and SQIVND (reference sequence). J gave up 5 bases and V 7 bases, and 6 bases lay outside the gene matches. The CDR3 runs to 13 residues. CDR3 coding DNA: TGTGCCAGTAACGACAGGGGGAGGGACGAGCAGTACTTC. It yields the protein CASNDRGRDEQYF.

The J gene is TRBJ2-1, the V gene TRBV2; D is uncertain. Germline V gene sequence: CDR1 SNHLY, CDR2 FYNNEI. The V and J ends lost 0 bases and 8 bases respectively, with 11 bases between them. The CDR3 contains 14 residues. The CDR3 DNA reads as TGTGCCAGCAGTGAAGCGAACTTGTTCGATGAGCAGTTCTTC. Protein sequence: CASSEANLFDEQFF.

The chain joins TRBV10-1 to TRBJ2-7, with no clear D. The CDR3 is 9 amino acids. Germline lookup yields CDR1 WNHNN and CDR2 SYGVQD (reference sequence). Trimming removed 10 bases at V and 6 bases at J, with 7 bases between. CDR3 bases: TGCGCCACCCCCTCCGAGCAGTACTTC. This translates into CATPSEQYF.

This clone was counted only a few times. The DNA for the CDR3 is TGTGCCAGCAGGGCCGGGACAGAGAATTCACCCCTCCACTTT. Translating gives CASRAGTENSPLHF. The chain employs TRBV2 and TRBJ1-6; 7 bases agree with TRBD1. Germline-derived CDR1 and CDR2 are SNHLY and FYNNEI. The CDR3 consists of 14 residues. V lost 6 bases, J lost 7 bases, and 6 bases stayed unmatched.

Here the CDR3 reads CASKGQGSEKLFF. For the CDR3, the DNA is TGTGCCAGCAAGGGGCAGGGGAGCGAAAAACTGTTTTTT. The genes are TRBV2 and TRBJ1-4, with D possibly matching TRBD1 (6 bases). The germline gives CDR1 SNHLY, CDR2 FYNNEI. The CDR3 length is 13 residues. Trimming removed 7 bases from V and 8 bases from J, with 14 bases in between.